This T cell receptor (beta chain) derives from a study of T cell repertoires in aging, cancer and after chemotherapy. This clonotype was observed a few times. Rearranged V-D-J TRB sequences were amplified with a mixed TRB-A/B primer pool. TCRdb reanalysed the multiplex PCR reads using MiXCR and keeps one entry per CDR3 protein. This table has roughly 12,000 distinct CDR3 sequences, roughly 36% appearing once. Peripheral blood genomic DNA, not sorted cells or RNA, was the template. V was pared by 6 bases and J by 0 bases, with 6 bases between. This CDR3 comprises 12 residues. Germline CDR1 MNHEY, CDR2 SVGAGI.

This sequence was found in a human donor in good health. The donor label of this sample is uncertain. The material sequenced was blood. The chain employs TRBV6-5 and TRBJ2-7; TRBD1 is a possible D gene (6 bases). This CDR3 is CASRQGSYEQYF. The CDR3 coding sequence is TGTGCCAGCAGACAGGGCTCCTACGAGCAGTACTTC.